A selection of T cell receptor beta chains follows, all from one sample in a study of shared clonotypes between healthy human individuals. The repertoire was sequenced with immunoSEQ multiplex PCR; TCRdb's copy has only in-frame clones and lacks some. The table records roughly 1,000,000 clones, approximately 80% of them present only once. Sequencing was carried out using memory CD4+ T cells from PBMCs. These receptors were taken from a man between 18 and 35 years old in good health. Some clones in this sample may be carry-over from other donors' samples. The CDR3 runs from the conserved cysteine through the conserved F or W. The D gene is left open where the match is weak. Clone size is not always given. Where it is, it says once, few, many or a class for expanded clones.

v_call	j_call	d_call	clone_size	cdr3_nt	cdr3_aa
TRBV11-2	TRBJ2-2	-	once	TGTGCCAGCAGCCCTAGAATGGAGCTGTTTTTT	CASSPRMELFF
TRBV15	TRBJ2-5	TRBD2	once	TGTGCCACCAGCAGAGGGGGCACGGGGGGTGGAGAGACCCAGTACTTC	CATSRGGTGGGETQYF
TRBV7-9	TRBJ2-7	-	-	TGTGCCAGCAGCCGAGGACGTTTTGGCGAGCAGTACTTC	CASSRGRFGEQYF
TRBV2	TRBJ1-5	-	many	TGTGCCAGCAGTGAACAGAACAGGGACAATCAGCCCCAGCATTTT	CASSEQNRDNQPQHF
TRBV30	TRBJ1-1	-	-	TGTGCCTGGAGTCGGGGCGGGAACACTGAAGCTTTCTTT	CAWSRGGNTEAFF
TRBV5-1	TRBJ2-3	TRBD2	-	TGCGCCAGCAAGGAACTGACTAGCGGGACAGATACGCAGTATTTT	CASKELTSGTDTQYF
TRBV27	TRBJ1-5	-	-	TGTGCCAGCAGTATAGACAGCCATCAGCCCCAGCATTTT	CASSIDSHQPQHF
TRBV5-1	TRBJ1-3	-	-	TGCGCCAGCAGCTTGGTTTTGGGCACCGATTCTGGAAACACCATATATTTT	CASSLVLGTDSGNTIYF
TRBV14	TRBJ1-1	-	-	TGTGCCAGCAGCCAAGCGAGGCACACTGAAGCTTTCTTT	CASSQARHTEAFF
TRBV28	TRBJ2-7	TRBD2	-	TGTGCCAGCAGTTTATTCACTAGCGTGAGCTCCTACGAGCAGTACTTC	CASSLFTSVSSYEQYF
TRBV5-1	TRBJ2-1	TRBD1	-	TGCGCCAGCAGCTCCAGCGCATGGAGCACAGGGGTGCAGTTCTTC	CASSSSAWSTGVQFF
TRBV15	TRBJ2-7	-	-	TGTGCCACCAGCAGATCAGACTACGAGCAGTACTTC	CATSRSDYEQYF
TRBV9	TRBJ1-3	-	few	TGTGCCAGCAGCGTAGGAATCGTGGGGGCTGGAAACACCATATATTTT	CASSVGIVGAGNTIYF
TRBV15	TRBJ2-5	-	-	TGTGCCACCAGCAGAGAAGGGGCCGGTGGAGAGACCCAGTACTTC	CATSREGAGGETQYF
TRBV19	TRBJ1-5	-	few	TGTGCCAGTAGTGTTATCAGGGGAGTGGCTAGCAATCAGCCCCAGCATTTT	CASSVIRGVASNQPQHF
TRBV6-5	TRBJ1-1	TRBD1	-	TGTGCCAGCAGGTGGGACAGGGCCACTGAAGCTTTCTTT	CASRWDRATEAFF
TRBV5-1	TRBJ2-7	-	-	TGCGCCAGCAGCTTGGGGGGCGGAAGACTAGGCGGGGACGAGCAGTACTTC	CASSLGGGRLGGDEQYF
TRBV28	TRBJ1-1	-	once	TGTGCCAGCAGTTTGTCTGCACAGATAAAGGGAGCTTTCTTT	CASSLSAQIKGAFF
TRBV19	TRBJ2-7	TRBD2	-	TGTGCCAGTAGACGGACTAGCGGGCCCCAGTACGAGCAGTACTTC	CASRRTSGPQYEQYF
TRBV7-8	TRBJ1-5	TRBD1	once	TGTGCCAGCAGCTTAGCGCTTGGTCAGGGGGCCCGGAGGGCCCAGCATTTT	CASSLALGQGARRAQHF
TRBV28	TRBJ1-4	TRBD1	-	TGTGCCAGCAGAACAAACAGGGGAGGGTGGGAAAAACTGTTTTTT	CASRTNRGGWEKLFF
TRBV10-1	TRBJ1-6	-	few	TGCGCCAGCAAGCGGGCTCTGGGGCCGTATAATTCACCCCTCCACTTT	CASKRALGPYNSPLHF